This T cell receptor (beta chain) was recovered during a study of regulatory T cells in long-lasting Graves disease. Study-level findings and limits: When disease was persistent, TRBV28, TRBJ1-2 and TRBJ2-5 were the favored segments. Public clonotype sharing was higher in persistent than newly diagnosed patients.

Specified time point: newly diagnosed GD, antithyroid drugs for less than 3 months. The TCR library used RNA extracted from PBMCs. The CDR3 consists of 16 residues. Trimming took 5 bases from V and 7 from J; bases not matched to a gene: 16. Germline V gene data show CDR1 as SGHTA and CDR2 as FQGTGA. This clonotype was recorded many times. What it binds is not known. Arm-PCR with iRepertoire HTBI primers amplified the CDR3 regions for these TCR beta libraries. TCRdb re-called the multiplex PCR reads with MiXCR, one entry per CDR3 protein. Here the sample spans roughly 420,000 distinct CDR3 sequences, about a sixth being singletons.

The V call is TRBV7-3, the J call TRBJ1-2; 7 nucleotides agree with TRBD1. The receptor comes from a female donor with Graves disease. The sample consisted of peripheral blood mononuclear cells (PBMCs), taken at new diagnosis, from a patient treated with antithyroid drugs. CDR3: CASSPNPGQFSSGYTF. Here the CDR3 DNA reads TGTGCCAGCAGCCCGAATCCGGGACAGTTTTCCTCTGGCTACACCTTC.